The 3 T cell receptor beta chains in this list originate from one sample, sequenced in a study of control samples from healthy donors and cancer patients. The assay was immunoSEQ multiplex PCR, and TCRdb's table has in-frame clones only and misses some. The sample lists 75,000 to 95,000 clones, 90% to 95% seen once, with 1.5% in the top ten. Sequencing was done on a sample of blood. These receptors were taken from a woman aged 30 to 39 in good health.

The rearrangement uses TRBV24-1 and TRBJ1-5, with D possibly matching TRBD1 (5 bases). The V gene lost 4 bases and the J gene lost 2 bases, with 11 bases spanning the gap. CDR1 and CDR2 (germline): KGHDR, SFDVKD. The CDR3 length is 15 residues. The CDR3 loop reads CATSDPGGGNQPQHF. The CDR3 DNA reads as TGTGCCACCAGTGACCCAGGAGGGGGCAATCAGCCCCAGCATTTT.

V and J are TRBV12-5 and TRBJ1-5; D perhaps matches TRBD1 (5 bases). The V end lost 1 base, the J end lost 3 bases, and 10 bases lay between the germline ends. The CDR3 totals 15 residues. Per germline, CDR1 LGHNT and CDR2 FRNRAP. CDR3 amino acids: CASGLATGFNQPQHF. CDR3 nucleotides: TGTGCTAGTGGTTTGGCTACAGGTTTCAATCAGCCCCAGCATTTT.

Remarks on this clone: A read error may account for a junction end that differs from germline. This sequence joins TRBV10-3 and TRBJ2-7; 7 positions match TRBD1. Germline lookup yields CDR1 ENHRY and CDR2 SYGVKD. The CDR3 sequence is 13 residues long. In DNA form, the CDR3 reads TGTGCCATCAGTCGACAGGGCTCCAACGAGCAGTACTTC. It is translated as CAISRQGSNEQYF.